One and the same sample provided the 14 T cell receptor beta chains below, sequenced in a study of shared clonotypes between healthy human individuals. CD45RO-negative, CCR7-positively selected cells formed the naive CD8 fraction, excluding terminally differentiated effector memory CD45RA+ cells. This table comes from immunoSEQ multiplex PCR, and its TCRdb copy is limited to in-frame clones, with some not included. This sample has more than 2 million clones, with roughly 94% found just once. What was sequenced was naive CD8+ T cells sorted from blood. Receptors were obtained from a man aged 18 to 29 in good health.

V is TRBV19 and J is TRBJ2-1; either TRBD1 or TRBD2 may fit D (5 bases each). Germline V lookup: CDR1 LNHDA, CDR2 SQIVND (reference sequence). CDR3 length: 14 residues. Trimming cost V 1 base and J 7 bases, with 11 bases left between them. This chain's CDR3 is CASSIGDVLNEQFF. In DNA form, the CDR3 reads TGTGCCAGTAGTATAGGGGACGTTTTAAATGAGCAGTTCTTC.

This clone was seen more than once but under ten times. In the same sample, other DNA sequences code for this CDR3. The CDR3 bases are TGTGCCAGCAGCCCAGGACAGGGGATGAACACTGAAGCTTTCTTT. This gives the protein CASSPGQGMNTEAFF. This chain joins TRBV7-9 and TRBJ1-1, with 9 bases matching TRBD1. The V gene end was trimmed by 5 bases and the J gene end by 0 bases; junction bases not matched to a gene: 4. CDR3 length: 15 amino acids. Germline V gene sequence: CDR1 SEHNR, CDR2 FQNEAQ (reference sequence).

The V and J genes are TRBV4-3 and TRBJ2-3; 8 bases are shared with TRBD2. There are 16 residues in the CDR3. Losses at the gene ends were 4 bases for V and 6 bases for J; bases not matched to a gene: 12. The germline CDR1 and CDR2 sequences are LGHNA and YSLEER. The CDR3 is CASSPLAGPGVDTQYF. The CDR3 region has the DNA TGCGCCAGCAGCCCTCTAGCGGGCCCCGGGGTGGATACGCAGTATTTT.

The rearrangement joins TRBV13 to TRBJ2-1; TRBD2 aligns across 10 bases. CDR1 is PRHDT and CDR2 is FYEKMQ in the germline V gene (reference sequence). The CDR3 covers 16 residues. The trim removed 4 bases at V and 3 bases at J, leaving 6 bases unmatched. This CDR3 is CASSWVAGGSYNEQFF. The CDR3 DNA reads as TGTGCCAGCAGCTGGGTAGCGGGAGGTAGCTACAATGAGCAGTTCTTC.

The V call is TRBV10-2, the J call TRBJ2-2; TRBD1 might be the D (6 bases). V lost 7 bases, J lost 6 bases, and 12 bases lay in between. Germline-derived CDR1 and CDR2 are WSHSY and SAAADI. The CDR3 spans 13 residues. The DNA for the CDR3 is TGCGCCAGCACTGAAACAGGGCCCGGGGAGCTGTTTTTT. It codes for CASTETGPGELFF.

The chain recombines TRBV9 with TRBJ2-3, with 7 bases aligning to TRBD1. Germline CDR1 and CDR2: SGDLS and YYNGEE. V trimming: 0 bases; J trimming: 2 bases; junction bases outside the gene matches: 6. The CDR3 extends over 16 amino acids. CDR3 sequence reads: CASSVVETGPTDTQYF. The CDR3 DNA is TGTGCCAGCAGCGTAGTCGAGACAGGGCCCACAGATACGCAGTATTTT. Supplemented by reference TRBV9 and TRBJ2-3, the full variable domain reads DSGVTQTPKHLITATGQRVTLRCSPRSGDLSVYWYQQSLDQGLQFLIQYYNGEERAKGNILERFSAQQFPDLHSELNLSSLELGDSALYFCASSVVETGPTDTQYFGPGTRLTVL.

To note about this clone: The same CDR3 also results from other DNA sequences found in this sample. J is TRBJ2-7 and V is TRBV7-9; possible D gene TRBD1, 6 bases. V was cut by 5 bases and J by 3 bases, with 11 bases left in between. The CDR3 is made up of 13 amino acids. Germline V gives CDR1 SEHNR, CDR2 FQNEAQ (reference sequence). The CDR3 sequence is CASSPRGSYEQYF. In DNA form, the CDR3 reads TGTGCCAGCAGCCCCAGGGGCAGCTACGAGCAGTACTTC. Together with reference TRBV7-9 and TRBJ2-7, the CDR3 gives the full variable domain: DTGVSQNPRHKITKRGQNVTFRCDPISEHNRLYWYRQTLGQGPEFLTYFQNEAQLEKSRLLSDRFSAERPKGSFSTLEIQRTEQGDSAMYLCASSPRGSYEQYFGPGTRLTVT.

This clone was seen once. This chain joins TRBV18 and TRBJ2-6, with D possibly being TRBD1 (5 bases). V was shortened by 0 bases and J by 3 bases, with 6 bases between the two germline ends. Germline V gene data show CDR1 as KGHSH and CDR2 as LQKENI. CDR3 length: 15 residues. In nucleotides, the CDR3 is TGTGCCAGCTCACCACCAGGGGTTGGGGCCAACGTCCTGACTTTC. This sequence encodes CASSPPGVGANVLTF.

V is TRBV10-3 and J is TRBJ2-7; D might be TRBD1 (5 bases). The CDR3 totals 13 residues. Looked up from germline, CDR1 is ENHRY and CDR2 is SYGVKD. V lost 11 bases, J lost 2 bases, and 16 bases lay in between. DNA of the CDR3: TGTGCCTCACGAGAACAGGCAGCCTACGAGCAGTACTTC. Amino acid sequence: CASREQAAYEQYF.

The chain links TRBV5-1 to TRBJ1-3; weak D call: TRBD1 (5 bases). The CDR3 totals 15 residues. Trimming took off 0 bases at V and 2 bases at J, with 9 bases between the two ends. Per the germline V gene, CDR1 is SGHRS and CDR2 is YFSETQ. The CDR3 loop reads CASSLDRRTGNTIYF. Written as DNA, the CDR3 is TGCGCCAGCAGCTTGGACAGGAGAACTGGAAACACCATATATTTT.

This chain joins TRBV18 and TRBJ1-3; 7 bases align to TRBD1. V trimming: 0 bases; J trimming: 5 bases; junction bases outside the gene matches: 4. The CDR3 extends over 15 amino acids. Germline CDR1 KGHSH, CDR2 LQKENI. The CDR3 DNA is TGTGCCAGCTCACCACCTTTGGGACAGCGAAACACCATATATTTT. Residues: CASSPPLGQRNTIYF.

The genes are TRBV4-1 and TRBJ2-7; possible D gene TRBD1, 6 bases. CDR1 and CDR2 from the germline V gene are MGHRA and YSYEKL. This CDR3 region has 15 residues. The V end was cut by 3 bases, the J end by 1 base, with 13 bases between. DNA for the CDR3: TGCGCCAGCAGCCACAGGACAGAAAGGTCCTACGAGCAGTACTTC. It yields the protein CASSHRTERSYEQYF.

This chain joins TRBV21-1 and TRBJ2-2. TRBV21-1 is marked as a pseudogene. The CDR3 is 16 amino acids. CDR3 DNA sequence: TGTGCCAGCAGCAAAAGCAGGCGGAGGAACACCGGGGAGCTGTTTTTT. Translated: CASSKSRRRNTGELFF.

The CDR3 bases are TGTGCCAGCTCCTTATGGGGAGCGAACACTGAAGCTTTCTTT. This gives the protein CASSLWGANTEAFF. The V call is TRBV2, the J call TRBJ1-1; D is ambiguous. In germline, CDR1 is SNHLY, CDR2 FYNNEI. V was trimmed by 8 bases and J by 1 base, leaving 14 bases between them. The CDR3 consists of 14 residues.